These 5 T cell receptor beta chains were sequenced from one sample in a study of blood T cell repertoires in COVID-19. Some clones are missing from TCRdb's copy, which holds only in-frame ones; the method was immunoSEQ multiplex PCR. The table records 200,000 to 300,000 clones, roughly 82% of them present only once. Sequencing was carried out using peripheral blood. These receptors were collected from a woman of 80 years or more with COVID-19, enrolled during active disease.

The chain links TRBV7-2 to TRBJ2-5; TRBD2 aligns across 14 bases. The junction had 4 bases not matched to a gene; V was cut back by 5 bases and J by 2 bases. The CDR3 length is 16 residues. Germline CDR1 and CDR2: SGHTA and FQGNSA. The CDR3 DNA reads as TGTGCCAGCAGCGGAAGACTAGCGGGGGGGCAAGAGACCCAGTACTTC. It translates to CASSGRLAGGQETQYF.

The CDR3, as DNA: TGTGCCAGCAGTTACTCTCCGGGACAGGGTAATCAGCCCCAGCATTTT. This translates into CASSYSPGQGNQPQHF. This chain uses TRBV6-6 with TRBJ1-5; 9 positions match TRBD1. CDR1 is MNHNY and CDR2 is SVGAGI in the germline V gene (reference sequence). The CDR3 contains 16 residues. Trimming cost V 0 bases and J 4 bases; bases outside gene matches: 4.

This clone was seen more than once but under ten times. The rearrangement links TRBV4-1 to TRBJ1-3; possible D gene TRBD1, 6 bases. The CDR3 spans 15 residues. Germline values: CDR1 MGHRA, CDR2 YSYEKL. V lost 1 base to trimming and J lost 4 bases, with 11 bases between them. CDR3: CASSQGGLGGNTIYF. CDR3 in DNA: TGCGCCAGCAGCCAAGGGGGGCTAGGGGGAAACACCATATATTTT.

The chain carries TRBV6-1 and TRBJ2-7, with a weak D call TRBD2 (6 bases). Deletions cut 2 bases from V and 3 bases from J, with 14 bases between. The CDR3 loop spans 15 amino acids. Germline CDR1 MNHNS, CDR2 SASEGT. In nucleotides, the CDR3 is TGTGCCAGCAGTGAACCCAGTGGGACTGGCTACGAGCAGTACTTC. It codes for CASSEPSGTGYEQYF.

The chain joins TRBV3-1 (or the pseudogene TRBV3-2) to TRBJ1-2; no clear D gene. The CDR3 runs to 13 residues. Germline V gene lookup returns CDR1 LGHDT and CDR2 YNNKEL (reference sequence). Trimming cost V 4 bases and J 3 bases, with 9 bases left between them. CDR3 nucleotide sequence: TGTGCCAGCAGCCCCCAGGTGGACTATGGCTACACCTTC. Protein product: CASSPQVDYGYTF.